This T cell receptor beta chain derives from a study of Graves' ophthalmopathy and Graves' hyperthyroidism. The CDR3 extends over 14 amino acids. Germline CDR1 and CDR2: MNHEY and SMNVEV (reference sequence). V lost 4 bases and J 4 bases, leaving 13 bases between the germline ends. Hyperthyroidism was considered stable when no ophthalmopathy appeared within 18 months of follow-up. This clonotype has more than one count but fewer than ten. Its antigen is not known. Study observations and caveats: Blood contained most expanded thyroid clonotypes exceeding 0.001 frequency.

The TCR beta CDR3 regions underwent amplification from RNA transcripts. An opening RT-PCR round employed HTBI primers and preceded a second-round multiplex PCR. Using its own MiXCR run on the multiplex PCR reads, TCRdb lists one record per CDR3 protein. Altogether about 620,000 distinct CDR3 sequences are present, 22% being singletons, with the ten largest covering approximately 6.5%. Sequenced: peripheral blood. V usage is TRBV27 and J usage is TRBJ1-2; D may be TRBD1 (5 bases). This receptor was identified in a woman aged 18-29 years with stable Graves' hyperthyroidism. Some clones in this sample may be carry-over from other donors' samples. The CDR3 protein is CASSSPGRAYGYTF. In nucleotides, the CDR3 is TGTGCCAGCAGTTCACCGGGACGGGCCTATGGCTACACCTTC.